The entry that follows covers one T cell receptor beta chain sequence. The data stem from a study of blood T cell repertoires in COVID-19. In the study overall: The origin of the acute and convalescent COVID-19 samples was the United States, Italy and Spain. PBMCs, B-cell-depleted T cells, or T cells were the source of the cDNA or gDNA that made up the material.

Germline CDR1 and CDR2: MNHEY and SMNVEV (reference sequence). The CDR3 runs 14 residues. Deletions cut 2 bases from V and 3 bases from J, with 10 bases between. As processed by the authors: By means of reference gene primer amplification, nucleated cell counts were estimated. Repertoires were generated with immunoSEQ multiplex PCR, while TCRdb's copy carries only in-frame clones and drops some. V, J and clone size are taken as reported in that table, and D and trimming were inferred from the DNA itself. The sample lists roughly 140,000 clones, 80% to 90% occurring once. V gene TRBV27 combines with J gene TRBJ1-1, with a possible D match to TRBD1 (5 bases). The TCR was taken from a middle-aged woman with acute or convalescent COVID-19. The sequenced material came from peripheral blood. The CDR3 loop reads CASSLAGDYTEAFF. Here the CDR3 DNA reads TGTGCCAGCAGTTTAGCGGGGGATTACACTGAAGCTTTCTTT.